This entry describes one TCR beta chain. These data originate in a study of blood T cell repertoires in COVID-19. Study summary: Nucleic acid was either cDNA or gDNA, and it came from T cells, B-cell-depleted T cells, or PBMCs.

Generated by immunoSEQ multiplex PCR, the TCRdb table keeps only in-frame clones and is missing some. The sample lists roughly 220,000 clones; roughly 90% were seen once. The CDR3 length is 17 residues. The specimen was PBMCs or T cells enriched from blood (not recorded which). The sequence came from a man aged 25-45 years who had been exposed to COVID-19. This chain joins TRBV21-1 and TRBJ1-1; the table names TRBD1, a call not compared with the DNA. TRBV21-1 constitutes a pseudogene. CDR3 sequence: CASSKFNRDRFNTEAFF. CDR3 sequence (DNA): TGTGCCAGCAGCAAATTTAACCGGGACAGATTCAACACTGAAGCTTTCTTT.